This entry is about one T cell receptor (beta chain). The antigen is unknown. The data stem from a study of shared clonotypes between healthy human individuals. Libraries were prepared by immunoSEQ multiplex PCR; TCRdb keeps only in-frame clonotypes and omits some of them. The sample has over a million clones; about 98.5% are singletons. Study-level findings and limits: Sampling involved blood alone; tissue repertoires likely differ. Naive CD4 clonotype sharing across a handful of donors was about 5%.

The germline V gene encodes CDR1 SGHRS and CDR2 YFSETQ. V shed 0 bases and J shed 2 bases, with 11 bases lying between them. The CDR3 length is 15 residues. The J gene is TRBJ2-5, the V gene TRBV5-1; D gene ambiguous. Sequencing used naive CD4+ T cells sorted from blood. Subset of the sample: CD45RA+ positively selected. The TCR comes from a man aged 30 to 45 in good health. CDR3 loop: CASSLEGWGQETQYF. The DNA for the CDR3 is TGCGCCAGCAGCTTGGAGGGCTGGGGACAAGAGACCCAGTACTTC.